This T cell receptor (beta chain) was identified in a study of T cells expressing NK-cell markers. Study-wide findings and caveats: Dominant NKG2C+ clonotypes made up roughly 1.0-7.0% of CD8+ T cells in roughly 6 donors.

CDR1 and CDR2 (germline): MNHEY, SVGEGT. The CDR3 loop spans 15 amino acids. As the method of synthesis, 5'RACE template switching with UMIs yielded TCR beta cDNA. TCRdb reprocessed the 5' RACE reads, with one entry per CDR3 protein and no DNA. The sample has roughly 390,000 distinct CDR3 sequences. On this clonotype itself: Its antigen is currently unknown.

This chain uses TRBV6-2 or TRBV6-3 with TRBJ2-1; no DNA is available, so the TRBD2 call from TCRdb remains unchecked. The clonotype comes from a man aged 18-75 years in good health. The sequencing sample was made of blood T cells: a sorted CD56 or NKG2C T cell subset, CD4+ or CD8+ T cells, or bulk PBMC T cells (not recorded which). This CDR3 is CASSREGPSYNEQFF.